The present TCR beta chain was sequenced within a study of vaccination and CD4 T cells after COVID-19. Study summary: Following dose two, a median 72 days (range 14 to 241) passed before post-vaccine samples were taken. Overlapping spike peptides from SARS-CoV-2, HCoV-NL63, HCoV-OC43 and HCoV-229E served to stimulate the cells.

This sample's treatment: roughly nine-day PBMC culture with coronavirus spike peptide pools or control peptides (ViraFEST assay). The Oncomine TCR Beta short-read assay sequenced DNA from cultured CD4+ T cells. TCRdb independently ran MiXCR on the PCR reads; one entry per CDR3 protein. The sample consists of under 20,000 distinct CDR3 sequences, 54% of them appearing once. Details on this clonotype: The antigen is not known.

General study points: When vaccine-specific clones from convalescent patients were examined, 304 of 307 were spike mono-reactive.

The specimen sequenced was CD4+ T cells from blood, cultured in vitro. The sequence came from a human donor who had recovered from COVID-19.

The CDR3 coding sequence is TGTGCCTGGAGACGCTTTAACGTAGGGACCCAGTACTTC. It translates to CAWRRFNVGTQYF. The chain is built from TRBV30 and TRBJ2-5; D is ambiguous. Germline CDR1 and CDR2: GTSNPN and SVGIG (reference sequence). Trimming removed 3 bases at V and 7 bases at J, with 15 bases between. The CDR3 runs 13 residues.